These 24 T cell receptor beta chains share one sample of origin, sequenced in a study of blood T cell repertoires in COVID-19. TCRdb's copy holds only in-frame clones and misses some; the assay was immunoSEQ multiplex PCR. Among hundreds of thousands of clones listed, about 91% were seen once. Sequencing input: peripheral blood. These TCRs come from a woman aged 25 to 39 who had recovered from COVID-19.

This clone was recorded only once. The V and J genes are TRBV7-9 and TRBJ1-1; 12 nucleotides line up with TRBD1. The germline CDR1 and CDR2 sequences are SEHNR and FQNEAQ (reference sequence). The CDR3 covers 19 residues. With V trimmed by 5 bases and J by 1 base, 14 bases remained unmatched. This chain's CDR3 is CASSGGPGQGAGRNTEAFF. In DNA, the CDR3 is TGTGCCAGCAGCGGTGGACCGGGACAGGGGGCTGGGAGGAACACTGAAGCTTTCTTT.

This chain joins TRBV28 and TRBJ1-5, with a tentative D call TRBD1 (6 bases). Germline loops: CDR1 MDHEN, CDR2 SYDVKM. The CDR3 loop spans 15 amino acids. V lost 5 bases and J lost 7, with 18 bases in between. CDR3 amino acids: CASSPRPPGDQPQHF. The CDR3 nucleotides are TGTGCCAGCAGTCCTCGCCCCCCAGGGGACCAGCCCCAGCATTTT.

The table lists this clone with a count of one. The rearrangement uses TRBV19 and TRBJ2-3; 10 positions agree with TRBD1. This CDR3 is built from 15 residues. From germline, CDR1 is LNHDA and CDR2 SQIVND (reference sequence). Trimming took 0 bases from V and 4 from J; bases not matched to a gene: 1. The CDR3 loop is CASSIEGQGADTQYF. DNA of the CDR3: TGTGCCAGTAGTATAGAAGGACAGGGGGCAGATACGCAGTATTTT.

The chain recombines TRBV5-4 with TRBJ2-1, with D tentatively TRBD1 (6 bases). Germline V gene lookup returns CDR1 SGHNT and CDR2 YYREEE (reference sequence). The CDR3 loop spans 18 amino acids. Trimming shortened V by 4 bases and J by 0 bases, and 20 bases separated the two germline ends. The CDR3: CASSGPGVRGSSYNEQFF. CDR3 sequence (DNA): TGTGCCAGCAGCGGGCCGGGTGTCAGGGGAAGCTCCTACAATGAGCAGTTCTTC.

The chain employs TRBV7-9 and TRBJ1-1, with TRBD1 as a possible D gene (6 bases). The CDR3 is 15 residues long. Trimming removed 4 bases at V and 2 bases at J, with 14 bases between. The V gene's germline CDR1 is SEHNR and CDR2 FQNEAQ (reference sequence). CDR3 nucleotide sequence: TGTGCCAGCAGCTCAGCCCGGGACACCAACACTGAAGCTTTCTTT. Amino acids: CASSSARDTNTEAFF.

A single count supports this clone. The chain has TRBV9 and TRBJ2-4, with a weak D call TRBD1 (6 bases). The CDR3 covers 13 residues. Trimming shortened V by 2 bases and J by 5 bases, and 8 bases separated the two germline ends. The V gene's germline CDR1 is SGDLS and CDR2 YYNGEE. CDR3 nucleotide sequence: TGTGCCAGCAGCGTGGCAGGGGAAAACATTCAGTACTTC. It specifies CASSVAGENIQYF. The full variable domain, with the rest looked up from reference TRBV9 and TRBJ2-4, is DSGVTQTPKHLITATGQRVTLRCSPRSGDLSVYWYQQSLDQGLQFLIQYYNGEERAKGNILERFSAQQFPDLHSELNLSSLELGDSALYFCASSVAGENIQYFGAGTRLSVL.

This rearrangement joins TRBV7-2 to TRBJ1-1, with TRBD1 identical over 8 bases. Germline V gene lookup returns CDR1 SGHTA and CDR2 FQGNSA. The length of the CDR3 is 16 residues. With V trimmed by 5 bases and J by 0 bases, 8 bases remained unmatched. The chain's CDR3 is CASSPQGARLNTEAFF. For the CDR3, the DNA is TGTGCCAGCAGCCCTCAGGGGGCGCGACTGAACACTGAAGCTTTCTTT.

This clone was found once. J is TRBJ2-3 and V is TRBV13; D may be TRBD1 (5 bases). V was cut by 5 bases and J by 0 bases, with 9 bases left in between. The CDR3 consists of 14 residues. Germline CDR1 is PRHDT and CDR2 is FYEKMQ (reference sequence). This CDR3 is CASSAQDSTDTQYF. Written as DNA, the CDR3 is TGTGCCAGCAGCGCACAGGATAGCACAGATACGCAGTATTTT. The full variable domain, rest sourced from reference TRBV13 and TRBJ2-3, is AAGVIQSPRHLIKEKRETATLKCYPIPRHDTVYWYQQGPGQDPQFLISFYEKMQSDKGSIPDRFSAQQFSDYHSELNMSSLELGDSALYFCASSAQDSTDTQYFGPGTRLTVL.

The genes are TRBV15 and TRBJ2-7; D gene ambiguous. Trimming took 0 bases from V and 0 from J, leaving 6 bases between them. CDR3 size: 14 residues. Per the germline V gene, CDR1 is LNHNV and CDR2 is YYDKDF (reference sequence). CDR3 loop: CATSRDRSSYEQYF. CDR3 nucleotides: TGTGCCACCAGCAGAGATCGCAGCTCCTACGAGCAGTACTTC.

CDR3 region: CATSKGDNYEQYF. In nucleotides, the CDR3 is TGTGCCACCAGCAAAGGGGACAACTACGAGCAGTACTTC. The genes are TRBV15 and TRBJ2-7; the D gene is possibly TRBD1 (6 bases). The germline V and J ends were trimmed by 4 bases and 3 bases, with 10 bases remaining between them. Germline V CDR1 and CDR2: LNHNV, YYDKDF (reference sequence). The CDR3 is 13 residues long.

The chain combines TRBV2 with TRBJ1-1; no clear D. Deletions cut 8 bases from V and 0 bases from J, with 10 bases between. In germline, CDR1 is SNHLY, CDR2 FYNNEI. This CDR3 is 13 amino acids long. CDR3 in DNA: TGTGCCAGCGGAGTGAGCATGAACACTGAAGCTTTCTTT. As protein: CASGVSMNTEAFF.

This clone was picked up a small number of times. The chain links TRBV4-1 to TRBJ1-1; the D is unclear. Germline CDR1 reads MGHRA; CDR2 reads YSYEKL. Trimming stripped 6 bases from V and 0 bases from J, with 11 bases between. This CDR3 is built from 14 residues. The chain's CDR3 is CASRGRTMNTEAFF. Written as DNA, the CDR3 is TGCGCCAGCAGGGGCAGAACAATGAACACTGAAGCTTTCTTT.

This chain connects TRBV4-2 to TRBJ1-2, with D perhaps TRBD1 (5 bases). The CDR3 has 16 amino acids. V was pared by 0 bases and J by 4 bases, with 15 bases between. CDR1 and CDR2 (germline): LGHNA, YNFKEQ. CDR3 in DNA: TGTGCCAGCAGCCAAGATCTATCGAACGGGGGCTATGGCTACACCTTC. Amino acid sequence: CASSQDLSNGGYGYTF.

The chain joins TRBV4-2 to TRBJ1-6; D is uncertain. The CDR3 is 17 amino acids. CDR1 is LGHNA, CDR2 YNFKEQ, per germline. The V and J ends lost 0 bases and 6 bases respectively, with 15 bases between them. Here the CDR3 reads CASSQDRHLGGNSPLHF. The CDR3, as DNA: TGTGCCAGCAGCCAAGATAGACACCTCGGAGGTAATTCACCCCTCCACTTT.

CDR3 region: CARSLQQPIRISYEQYF. The CDR3 bases are TGTGCCAGAAGCTTGCAACAGCCTATTAGAATCTCCTACGAGCAGTACTTC. This chain uses TRBV5-3 with TRBJ2-7; no reliable D call. TRBV5-3 is sorted into the ORF group, with uncertain function. The CDR3 runs 17 residues. Trimming shortened V by 1 base and J by 0 bases, and 17 bases separated the two germline ends.

The chain recombines TRBV18 with TRBJ2-1; TRBD1 might be the D (6 bases). The CDR3 is made up of 14 amino acids. The germline gives CDR1 KGHSH, CDR2 LQKENI. With 3 bases removed from V and 5 bases from J, the gap between germline ends came to 11 bases. CDR3 protein: CASSPRSGDNEQFF. In DNA, the CDR3 is TGTGCCAGCTCACCTCGGTCAGGGGACAATGAGCAGTTCTTC.

The CDR3 region has the DNA TGTGCCAGCAGCTTGGATGGCGGGGGGGGATACAATGAGCAGTTCTTC. Translated: CASSLDGGGGYNEQFF. The genes are TRBV5-4 and TRBJ2-1; TRBD2 matches at 9 bases. Germline V gene data show CDR1 as SGHNT and CDR2 as YYREEE (reference sequence). CDR3 length equals 16 residues. The V gene end was trimmed by 0 bases and the J gene end by 4 bases; junction bases not matched to a gene: 5.

The chain employs TRBV4-2 and TRBJ2-7; 9 bases fit TRBD1. CDR3 length equals 16 residues. The V and J ends lost 3 bases and 7 bases, in that order; junction bases with no gene match: 13. Germline V gives CDR1 LGHNA, CDR2 YNFKEQ. CDR3 in DNA: TGTGCCAGCAGCCACGAAGGACAGGGGCTTTCTAGAGAGCAGTACTTC. This translates into CASSHEGQGLSREQYF.

This rearrangement joins TRBV4-1 to TRBJ2-7, with D possibly matching TRBD1 (6 bases). The V gene's germline CDR1 is MGHRA and CDR2 YSYEKL. V lost 1 base, J lost 4 bases, and 23 bases lay in between. The CDR3 length is 18 residues. CDR3 protein: CASSQAVFQGSKSYEQYF. For the CDR3, the DNA is TGCGCCAGCAGCCAAGCAGTTTTCCAGGGGAGTAAGAGTTACGAGCAGTACTTC.

The genes are TRBV5-6 and TRBJ1-6; 9 bases align to TRBD1. CDR1 SGHDT and CDR2 YYEEEE come from the germline V gene. The CDR3 loop spans 14 amino acids. V was pared by 0 bases and J by 9 bases, with 1 base of the junction left unmatched. The chain's CDR3 is CASSLGTGVSPLHF. Here the CDR3 DNA reads TGTGCCAGCAGCTTGGGGACAGGGGTTTCACCCCTCCACTTT.

J is TRBJ2-7 and V is TRBV2; D gene unclear. CDR1 SNHLY and CDR2 FYNNEI come from the germline V gene. Trimming left V 3 bases short and J 6 bases short, with 3 bases between. CDR3 size: 10 residues. The chain's CDR3 is CASSDSEQYF. In nucleotides, the CDR3 is TGTGCCAGCAGTGATAGCGAGCAGTACTTC.

V usage is TRBV7-8 and J usage is TRBJ2-2; D not certain. Germline V lookup: CDR1 SGHVS, CDR2 FQNEAQ. This CDR3 comprises 14 residues. Trimming shortened V by 7 bases and J by 5 bases, and 14 bases separated the two germline ends. The CDR3 sequence: CASTLVGGTGELFF. CDR3 nucleotide sequence: TGTGCCAGCACCCTAGTTGGTGGGACCGGGGAGCTGTTTTTT. Full variable domain (missing parts from reference TRBV7-8 and TRBJ2-2): GAGVSQSPRYKVAKRGQDVALRCDPISGHVSLFWYQQALGQGPEFLTYFQNEAQLDKSGLPSDRFFAERPEGSVSTLKIQRTQQEDSAVYLCASTLVGGTGELFFGEGSRLTVL.

The chain combines TRBV7-9 with TRBJ2-1; D remains unclear. V was cut by 2 bases and J by 0 bases, with 8 bases left in between. The CDR3 spans 15 residues. CDR1 is SEHNR and CDR2 is FQNEAQ in the germline V gene (reference sequence). The CDR3, as DNA: TGTGCCAGCAGCTTATATCTTAGCTCCTACAATGAGCAGTTCTTC. This gives the protein CASSLYLSSYNEQFF. The full variable domain, completed using reference TRBV7-9 and TRBJ2-1, is DTGVSQNPRHKITKRGQNVTFRCDPISEHNRLYWYRQTLGQGPEFLTYFQNEAQLEKSRLLSDRFSAERPKGSFSTLEIQRTEQGDSAMYLCASSLYLSSYNEQFFGPGTRLTVL.

J is TRBJ2-3 and V is TRBV30, with 10 bases matching TRBD2. Germline assignment: CDR1 GTSNPN and CDR2 SVGIG (reference sequence). CDR3 length: 13 residues. J gave up 5 bases and V 7 bases, and 6 bases lay outside the gene matches. CDR3 sequence: CALSGGAVDTQYF. CDR3 nucleotide sequence: TGTGCCTTGAGCGGGGGGGCGGTAGATACGCAGTATTTT. The full variable domain, completed using reference TRBV30 and TRBJ2-3, is SQTIHQWPATLVQPVGSPLSLECTVEGTSNPNLYWYRQAAGRGLQLLFYSVGIGQISSEVPQNLSASRPQDRQFILSSKKLLLSDSGFYLCALSGGAVDTQYFGPGTRLTVL.